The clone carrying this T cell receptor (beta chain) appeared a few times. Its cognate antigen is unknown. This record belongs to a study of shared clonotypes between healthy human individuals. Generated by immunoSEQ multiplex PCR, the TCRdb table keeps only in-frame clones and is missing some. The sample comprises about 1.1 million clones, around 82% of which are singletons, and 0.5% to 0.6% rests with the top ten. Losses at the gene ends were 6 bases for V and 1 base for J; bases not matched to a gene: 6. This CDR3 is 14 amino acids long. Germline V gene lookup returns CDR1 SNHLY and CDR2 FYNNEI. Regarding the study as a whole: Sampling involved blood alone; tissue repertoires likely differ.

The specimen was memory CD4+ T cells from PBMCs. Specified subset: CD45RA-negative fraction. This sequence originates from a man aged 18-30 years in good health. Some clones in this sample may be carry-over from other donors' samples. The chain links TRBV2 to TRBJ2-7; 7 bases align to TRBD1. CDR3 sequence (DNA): TGTGCCAGCAGAACGGACAGGTGGTCCTACGAGCAGTACTTC. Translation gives CASRTDRWSYEQYF.